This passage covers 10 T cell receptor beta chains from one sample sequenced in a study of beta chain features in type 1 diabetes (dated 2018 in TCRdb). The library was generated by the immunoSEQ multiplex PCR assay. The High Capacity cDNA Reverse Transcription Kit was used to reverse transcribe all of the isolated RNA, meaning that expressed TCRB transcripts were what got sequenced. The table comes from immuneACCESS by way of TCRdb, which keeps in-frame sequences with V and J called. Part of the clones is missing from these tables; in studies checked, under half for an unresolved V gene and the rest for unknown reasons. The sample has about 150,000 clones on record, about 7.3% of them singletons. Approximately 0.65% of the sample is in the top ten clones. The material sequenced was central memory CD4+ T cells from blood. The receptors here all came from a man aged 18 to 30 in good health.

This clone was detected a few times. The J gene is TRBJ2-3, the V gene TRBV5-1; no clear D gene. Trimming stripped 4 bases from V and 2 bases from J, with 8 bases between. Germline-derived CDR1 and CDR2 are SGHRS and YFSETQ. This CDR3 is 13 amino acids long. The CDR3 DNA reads TGCGCCAGCAGCCAGGTGATCACAGATACGCAGTATTTT. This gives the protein CASSQVITDTQYF.

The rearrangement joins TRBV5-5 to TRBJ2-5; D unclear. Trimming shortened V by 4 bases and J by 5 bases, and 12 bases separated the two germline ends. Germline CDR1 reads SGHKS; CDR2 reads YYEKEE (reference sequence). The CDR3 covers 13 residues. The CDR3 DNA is TGTGCCAGCAGCCCCGTGACCGGGGAGACCCAGTACTTC. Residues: CASSPVTGETQYF. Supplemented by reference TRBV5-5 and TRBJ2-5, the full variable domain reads DAGVTQSPTHLIKTRGQQVTLRCSPISGHKSVSWYQQVLGQGPQFIFQYYEKEERGRGNFPDRFSARQFPNYSSELNVNALLLGDSALYLCASSPVTGETQYFGPGTRLLVL.

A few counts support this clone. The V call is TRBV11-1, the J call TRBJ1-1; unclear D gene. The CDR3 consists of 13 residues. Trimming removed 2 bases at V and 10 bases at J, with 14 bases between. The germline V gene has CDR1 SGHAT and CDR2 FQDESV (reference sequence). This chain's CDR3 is CASSLYAPPRAFF. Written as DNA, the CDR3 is TGTGCCAGCAGCTTATATGCGCCCCCTCGAGCTTTCTTT.

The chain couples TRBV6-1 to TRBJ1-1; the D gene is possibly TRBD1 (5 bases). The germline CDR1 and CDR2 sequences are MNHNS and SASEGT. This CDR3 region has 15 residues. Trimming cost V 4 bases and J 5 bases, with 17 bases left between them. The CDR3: CASSGRTLGGTEAFF. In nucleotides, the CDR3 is TGTGCCAGCAGTGGACGGACCCTGGGGGGAACTGAAGCTTTCTTT.

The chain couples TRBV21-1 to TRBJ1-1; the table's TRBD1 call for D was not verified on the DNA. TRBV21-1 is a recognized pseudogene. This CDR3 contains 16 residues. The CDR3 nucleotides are TGTGCCAGCAGCACGGACAGGGGAACCCCTAACACTGAAGCTTTCTTT. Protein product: CASSTDRGTPNTEAFF.

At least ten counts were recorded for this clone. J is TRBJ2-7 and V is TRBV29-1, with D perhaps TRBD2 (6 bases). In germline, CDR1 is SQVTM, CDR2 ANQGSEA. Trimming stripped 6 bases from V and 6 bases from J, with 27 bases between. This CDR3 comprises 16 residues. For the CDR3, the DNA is TGCAGCGTGGGGGGTTACGGGTTCCCCCAGAATCCCGAGCAGTACTTC. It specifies CSVGGYGFPQNPEQYF.

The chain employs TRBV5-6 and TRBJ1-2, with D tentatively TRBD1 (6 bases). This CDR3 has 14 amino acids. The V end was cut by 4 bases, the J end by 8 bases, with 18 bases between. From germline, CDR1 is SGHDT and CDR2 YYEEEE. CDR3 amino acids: CASSPPGQWQGYTF. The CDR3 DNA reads TGTGCCAGCAGCCCACCGGGACAATGGCAGGGCTACACCTTC.

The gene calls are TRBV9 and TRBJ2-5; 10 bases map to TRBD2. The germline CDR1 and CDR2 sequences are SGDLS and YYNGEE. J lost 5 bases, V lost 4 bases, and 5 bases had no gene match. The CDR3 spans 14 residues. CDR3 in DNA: TGTGCCAGCAGCTCTACTAGCGGGACGGAGACCCAGTACTTC. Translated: CASSSTSGTETQYF.

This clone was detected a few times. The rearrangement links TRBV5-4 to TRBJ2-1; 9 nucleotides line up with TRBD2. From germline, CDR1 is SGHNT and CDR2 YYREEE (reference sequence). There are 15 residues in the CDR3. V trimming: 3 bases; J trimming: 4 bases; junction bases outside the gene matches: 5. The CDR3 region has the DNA TGTGCCAGCAGCTCGAGCGGGGGGTTTTACAATGAGCAGTTCTTC. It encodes CASSSSGGFYNEQFF. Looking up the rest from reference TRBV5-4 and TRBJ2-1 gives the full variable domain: ETGVTQSPTHLIKTRGQQVTLRCSSQSGHNTVSWYQQALGQGPQFIFQYYREEENGRGNFPPRFSGLQFPNYSSELNVNALELDDSALYLCASSSSGGFYNEQFFGPGTRLTVL.

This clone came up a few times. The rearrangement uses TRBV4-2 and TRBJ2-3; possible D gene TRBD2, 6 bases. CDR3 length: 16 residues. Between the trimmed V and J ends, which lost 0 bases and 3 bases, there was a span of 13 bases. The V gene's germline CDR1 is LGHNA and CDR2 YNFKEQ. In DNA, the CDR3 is TGTGCCAGCAGCCAAGACGGCGGGGTGGCAACAGATACGCAGTATTTT. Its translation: CASSQDGGVATDTQYF.